This TCR beta chain comes out of a study of blood T cell repertoires in COVID-19. On the study more broadly: The United States, Italy and Spain supplied acute and convalescent COVID-19 samples. Sources were T cells, B-cell-depleted T cells, or PBMCs; the material itself was cDNA or gDNA.

Seattle researchers signed up patients amid active infection and tracked them longitudinally. As originally analysed: It was from reference gene primer amplification that nucleated cell counts were estimated. Assay: immunoSEQ multiplex PCR; the TCRdb copy retains only in-frame clones and omits some. Clone size and V and J calls were adopted from that table, with D and trimming inferred from the DNA. The table lists some 120,000 clones, roughly 90% of them singletons. The germline V gene has CDR1 MNHNS and CDR2 SASEGT. J lost 7 bases, V lost 2 bases, and 6 bases had no gene match. The CDR3 contains 14 residues.

Sequences were obtained from peripheral blood. The chain carries TRBV6-1 and TRBJ2-3; 7 nucleotides line up with TRBD1. The receptor was isolated from a man in his 60s with COVID-19, enrolled during active disease. The CDR3 bases are TGTGCCAGCAGTGAATCACAGGGGAAGTATACGCAGTATTTT. It translates to CASSESQGKYTQYF.